The 19 T cell receptor beta chains below come from one sample, sequenced in a study of T cell changes during pregnancy in multiple sclerosis. Using immunoSEQ multiplex PCR, the repertoire was profiled, and TCRdb retains in-frame clones only, with some absent. This sample has around 95,000 clones, with about 90% found just once. Material: peripheral blood, obtained after pregnancy. Receptors were obtained from a female donor with multiple sclerosis, enrolled in a pregnancy study.

V usage is TRBV2 and J usage is TRBJ2-3; 8 bases are shared with TRBD2. The CDR3 has 14 residues. CDR1 and CDR2 (germline): SNHLY, FYNNEI. With 8 bases clipped from V and 5 bases from J, the junction kept 9 bases outside the gene matches. The CDR3 nucleotides are TGTGCCAGCGGCCGGAGCGGGGGTAAAGATACGCAGTATTTT. Translated, it gives CASGRSGGKDTQYF.

The V and J genes are TRBV19 and TRBJ2-7, with TRBD2 identical over 10 bases. The CDR3 is 14 amino acids. J was trimmed by 3 bases and V by 3 bases; bases with no gene match: 2. Germline CDR1 is LNHDA and CDR2 is SQIVND (reference sequence). This chain's CDR3 is CASSIRLAGYEQYF. Here the CDR3 DNA reads TGTGCCAGTAGTATTCGACTAGCGGGCTACGAGCAGTACTTC. Full variable domain (outside the CDR3, taken from reference TRBV19 and TRBJ2-7): DGGITQSPKYLFRKEGQNVTLSCEQNLNHDAMYWYRQDPGQGLRLIYYSQIVNDFQKGDIAEGYSVSREKKESFPLTVTSAQKNPTAFYLCASSIRLAGYEQYFGPGTRLTVT.

The rearrangement links TRBV7-2 to TRBJ2-7; the D gene is possibly TRBD1 (5 bases). Between the trimmed V and J ends, which lost 5 bases and 2 bases, there was a span of 19 bases. CDR1 SGHTA and CDR2 FQGNSA come from the germline V gene. The CDR3 sequence is 16 residues long. In DNA, the CDR3 is TGTGCCAGCAGCCTAACCATGGGCCAGGGCCCCTACGAGCAGTACTTC. It specifies CASSLTMGQGPYEQYF. The full variable domain, rest sourced from reference TRBV7-2 and TRBJ2-7, is GAGVSQSPSNKVTEKGKDVELRCDPISGHTALYWYRQSLGQGLEFLIYFQGNSAPDKSGLPSDRFSAERTGGSVSTLTIQRTQQEDSAVYLCASSLTMGQGPYEQYFGPGTRLTVT.

The rearrangement uses TRBV2 and TRBJ2-5; TRBD1 might be the D (6 bases). CDR1 is SNHLY, CDR2 FYNNEI, per germline. Trimming stripped 0 bases from V and 5 bases from J, with 16 bases between. This CDR3 comprises 16 residues. The CDR3 loop reads CASSEARGSWWETQYF. The CDR3 nucleotides are TGTGCCAGCAGTGAAGCTAGGGGGTCCTGGTGGGAGACCCAGTACTTC.

The chain employs TRBV5-5 and TRBJ1-3; D possibly corresponds to TRBD1 (6 bases). The ends were cut back, 4 bases at V and 0 bases at J, with 14 bases in the middle. Germline CDR1 reads SGHKS; CDR2 reads YYEKEE (reference sequence). The CDR3 runs 16 residues. The CDR3 reads CASSPQGINSGNTIYF. The CDR3 DNA sequence: TGTGCCAGCAGCCCCCAGGGGATCAACTCTGGAAACACCATATATTTT.

This chain links TRBV6-5 with TRBJ2-7, with 9 bases that match TRBD2. In germline, CDR1 is MNHEY, CDR2 SVGAGI. The CDR3 length is 14 residues. V lost 6 bases and J lost 0; bases outside the gene matches: 3. CDR3 sequence (DNA): TGTGCCAGCAGGGCGGGGGGGAGCTCCTACGAGCAGTACTTC. It specifies CASRAGGSSYEQYF.

The chain recombines TRBV9 with TRBJ1-2, with 8 bases matching TRBD1. CDR1 and CDR2 (germline): SGDLS, YYNGEE. Unmatched junction bases numbered 6, after V lost 4 bases and J lost 4 bases. The CDR3 runs to 14 residues. The CDR3: CASSPQTGVYGYTF. Here the CDR3 DNA reads TGTGCCAGCAGCCCTCAGACAGGGGTCTATGGCTACACCTTC.

This clone was found once. This chain joins TRBV5-4 and TRBJ1-1; 7 nucleotides match TRBD1. Germline lookup yields CDR1 SGHNT and CDR2 YYREEE (reference sequence). The CDR3 totals 15 residues. J lost 0 bases, V lost 4 bases, and 6 bases had no gene match. In DNA, the CDR3 is TGTGCCAGCAGCGAGGGGACAGTGATGAACACTGAAGCTTTCTTT. Translation: CASSEGTVMNTEAFF.

This clone was counted a single time. This chain links TRBV6-1 with TRBJ2-5; a possible D gene is TRBD1 (6 bases). V lost 4 bases and J lost 3, with 9 bases in between. CDR3 length equals 13 residues. Germline V CDR1 and CDR2: MNHNS, SASEGT. CDR3 nucleotide sequence: TGTGCCAGCAGTGGGACAGCGAAAGAGACCCAGTACTTC. It translates to CASSGTAKETQYF.

The genes are TRBV9 and TRBJ2-7, with 7 bases aligning to TRBD1. The ends lost 2 bases at V and 2 bases at J; junction bases unmatched: 4. The length of the CDR3 is 14 residues. Germline lookup yields CDR1 SGDLS and CDR2 YYNGEE. CDR3 in amino acids: CASSVGTVAYEQYF. DNA of the CDR3: TGTGCCAGCAGCGTCGGGACAGTAGCCTACGAGCAGTACTTC.

This rearrangement joins TRBV5-5 to TRBJ2-7; 7 bases agree with TRBD1. Germline lookup yields CDR1 SGHKS and CDR2 YYEKEE (reference sequence). J was trimmed by 2 bases and V by 3 bases; bases with no gene match: 8. This CDR3 is 15 amino acids long. The CDR3 reads CASSYDRVVAYEQYF. CDR3 in DNA: TGTGCCAGCAGCTACGACAGGGTTGTCGCCTACGAGCAGTACTTC.

The J gene is TRBJ2-1, the V gene TRBV6-6, with 10 bases aligning to TRBD2. With 10 bases clipped from V and 9 bases from J, the junction kept 15 bases outside the gene matches. Germline CDR1 is MNHNY and CDR2 is SVGAGI (reference sequence). The CDR3 sequence is 15 residues long. The CDR3 nucleotides read TGTGCCACCAATCAGCGGCTAGCGGGAGATGGTGAGCAGTTCTTC. It codes for CATNQRLAGDGEQFF.

In its sample, this clone was seen a few times. The chain uses TRBV6-1 and TRBJ1-2; D unresolved. CDR1 and CDR2 (germline): MNHNS, SASEGT. V was trimmed by 1 base and J by 4 bases, leaving 7 bases between them. The CDR3 contains 13 residues. CDR3 bases: TGTGCCAGCAGTGAAGGGGCAGCCTATGGCTACACCTTC. Protein: CASSEGAAYGYTF.

The rearrangement links TRBV15 to TRBJ1-4, with TRBD1 identical over 8 bases. V shed 5 bases and J 10 bases; nucleotides not matched to a gene: 12. Looked up from germline, CDR1 is LNHNV and CDR2 is YYDKDF (reference sequence). This CDR3 is 15 amino acids long. This chain's CDR3 is CATSSKRQGLVKLFF. The CDR3 DNA sequence: TGTGCCACCAGCTCCAAGCGACAGGGGTTGGTAAAACTGTTTTTT.

This clone was seen just once. The CDR3 spells CASSLQPGTEAFF. CDR3 nucleotides: TGTGCCAGCAGCCTACAACCGGGGACTGAAGCTTTCTTT. The V gene is TRBV7-2, the J gene TRBJ1-1; D remains ambiguous. Germline lookup yields CDR1 SGHTA and CDR2 FQGNSA. The germline V and J ends were trimmed by 5 bases and 5 bases, with 12 bases remaining between them. The CDR3 is 13 amino acids. Filled out from reference TRBV7-2 and TRBJ1-1, the complete variable domain reads GAGVSQSPSNKVTEKGKDVELRCDPISGHTALYWYRQSLGQGLEFLIYFQGNSAPDKSGLPSDRFSAERTGGSVSTLTIQRTQQEDSAVYLCASSLQPGTEAFFGQGTRLTVV.

J is TRBJ2-1 and V is TRBV5-4, with D perhaps matching TRBD2 (5 bases). Trimming removed 4 bases at V and 8 bases at J, with 13 bases between. The CDR3 is 13 amino acids. In germline, CDR1 is SGHNT, CDR2 YYREEE (reference sequence). CDR3: CASSLGLVDEQFF. The CDR3 coding sequence is TGTGCCAGCAGCCTCGGACTCGTCGATGAGCAGTTCTTC.

In this sample, this clone turned up once. Mismatch with germline at one junction end may stem from a read error. V and J are TRBV11-2 and TRBJ2-7; TRBD2 matches at 8 bases. Germline CDR1 reads SGHAT; CDR2 reads FQNNGV. The CDR3 contains 12 residues. In DNA form, the CDR3 reads TGTGCCAGCAGCCAAGGTGGGACTAGAGCGCACTTC. This translates into CASSQGGTRAHF.

The genes are TRBV10-3 and TRBJ2-7; 11 positions match TRBD1. CDR3 size: 15 residues. CDR1 and CDR2 (germline): ENHRY, SYGVKD. Trimming at V came to 0 bases and at J to 3 bases, leaving 1 base not matched to a gene. CDR3 coding DNA: TGTGCCATCAGTGAGTCGGGGACAGGGGGCTACGAGCAGTACTTC. It is translated as CAISESGTGGYEQYF.

The rearrangement joins TRBV27 to TRBJ2-3, with D maybe TRBD1 (5 bases). Germline-derived CDR1 and CDR2 are MNHEY and SMNVEV (reference sequence). The CDR3 has 14 amino acids. Trimming shortened V by 4 bases and J by 6 bases, and 14 bases separated the two germline ends. CDR3 amino acids: CASSSTQVTDTQYF. The CDR3 DNA reads as TGTGCCAGCAGTTCGACACAGGTTACCGATACGCAGTATTTT.